This TCR beta chain derives from a study of OX40 agonist ivuxolimab in advanced cancers. V lost 6 bases and J 4 bases, leaving 15 bases between the germline ends. There are 14 residues in the CDR3. Germline V gene lookup returns CDR1 MNHNY and CDR2 SVGAGI (reference sequence). Produced via immunoSEQ multiplex PCR; TCRdb's table is partial and in-frame only. Here the sample spans about 110,000 clones, roughly nine tenths being singletons. The starting material was CD4+ or CD8+ T cells sorted from blood, obtained in a trial of the OX40 agonist ivuxolimab. This clonotype was sampled from an adult with an advanced solid tumor such as melanoma, head and neck, liver or kidney cancer. The chain is built from TRBV6-6 and TRBJ1-1; TRBD1 might be the D (6 bases). In DNA, the CDR3 is TGTGCCAGCAGGGGGAAACAGGGTAGCACTGAAGCTTTCTTT. The encoded protein is CASRGKQGSTEAFF.